The 31 T cell receptor beta chains below all came from one sample that was sequenced in a study of tumor-infiltrating lymphocytes in primary liver carcinoma. Total RNA and DNA came together from approximately 22-30 mg of bulk tissue without cell sorting. A constant-region primer primed TCR beta cDNA synthesis from about 0.55 ug of total RNA. Three nested multiplex PCR rounds of slightly modified ARM-PCR generated TCR beta libraries. With TRBV1-TRBV30 forward primers and a C-beta reverse primer, the first two PCR rounds were run for roughly 10 cycles each. MiXCR, run by TCRdb on the multiplex PCR reads, gives a single entry per CDR3 protein. The table lists 100,000 to 150,000 distinct CDR3 sequences, 60% to 75% of them singletons. Sequenced input: liver tumor tissue from sampling region 3. Subset noted: tumor region T3, left-lateral pole. These receptors were collected from a woman aged 60-75 years with primary liver carcinoma and hepatitis B virus infection.

This clonotype was counted once. A junction end diverges from the germline sequence, so it may reflect a read error. The rearrangement joins TRBV4-1 to TRBJ2-3, with D perhaps matching TRBD1 (9 bases). The CDR3 has 20 residues. Germline V CDR1 and CDR2: MGHRA, YSYEKL. The chain's CDR3 is CVSSPTRTGTGTRGGGTQYF. CDR3 nucleotide sequence: TGCGTCAGCAGCCCTACACGAACCGGGACAGGGACTAGGGGCGGAGGTACGCAGTATTTT.

The gene calls are TRBV24-1 and TRBJ2-7; 7 bases are a match to TRBD2. Germline CDR1 KGHDR, CDR2 SFDVKD. This CDR3 is built from 14 residues. The V segment lost 9 bases and the J segment 7 bases; nucleotides outside the gene matches: 14. The CDR3 region is CATGFGGRLGEQYF. In nucleotides, the CDR3 is TGTGCCACCGGTTTCGGCGGGAGACTCGGGGAGCAGTACTTC.

As concerns this clonotype: The junction departs from the called germline gene at one end, perhaps through a read error. V usage is TRBV12-3 or TRBV12-4 and J usage is TRBJ2-7; 13 nucleotides line up with TRBD2. This CDR3 spans 19 amino acids. CDR3 DNA sequence: TGTGCCAGCAGTCCGGGGACTAGCGGGACTATAAAACGAAGCTACGAGCAGCACTTC. Protein: CASSPGTSGTIKRSYEQHF.

Details on this clonotype: A read error may produce the germline difference seen at one junction end. The chain recombines TRBV18 with TRBJ1-1; tentative D call: TRBD1 (5 bases). CDR3 length: 13 residues. The germline V gene encodes CDR1 KGHSH and CDR2 LQKENI. DNA of the CDR3: TGTGCCAGCTCACCAGTAGAGACCCTCGGGGCTTCCTTT. This sequence encodes CASSPVETLGASF.

Of note for this clonotype: A junction boundary mismatches the germline segment, possibly from a read error. J is TRBJ1-1 and V is TRBV29-1; 7 nucleotides line up with TRBD1. CDR3 length: 12 amino acids. Germline assignment: CDR1 SQVTM and CDR2 ANQGSEA. The CDR3 DNA reads TGCAGCGCTTGCAGGGGGGGCACTGAAACTTTCTTT. Translation: CSACRGGTETFF.

The V call is TRBV11-1, the J call TRBJ2-3, with D perhaps TRBD2 (5 bases). The CDR3 length is 15 residues. V lost 7 bases and J lost 2, with 16 bases in between. The germline CDR1 and CDR2 sequences are SGHAT and FQDESV (reference sequence). The CDR3 spells CASKGVETNTDTQYF. Written as DNA, the CDR3 is TGTGCCAGCAAGGGTGTCGAGACTAACACAGATACGCAGTATTTT.

Comment on this clonotype: This could be a read error, since a much larger clone is one nucleotide away. V gene TRBV5-6 combines with J gene TRBJ1-2; no reliable D call. CDR1 is SGHDT and CDR2 is YYEEEE in the germline V gene. This CDR3 contains 13 residues. V shed 3 bases and J shed 13 bases, with 19 bases lying between them. For the CDR3, the DNA is TGTGCCAGCAGCTCGTTGAAGGTCGCTTTTGTCACCTTC. It yields the protein CASSSLKVAFVTF.

Note on this clonotype: The CDR3 end shows no conserved phenylalanine or tryptophan, and so a read error is likely. It is unclear where the CDR3 begins or ends on the DNA, so no DNA is shown, and the CDR3 is as TCRdb lists it. The chain carries TRBV6-5 and TRBJ2-1; the table's D gene call, TRBD1, was not cross checked with the DNA. Germline CDR1 reads MNHEY; CDR2 reads SVGAGI. The CDR3 is 14 residues long, counting both termini. The CDR3 region is CASRDPGRFHEQFL.

As regards this clonotype: A read error is possible here, since a much larger clone lies one base away. The gene calls are TRBV10-2 and TRBJ2-7; the D gene could be TRBD1 or TRBD2 (5 bases each). This CDR3 comprises 14 residues. CDR1 and CDR2 (germline): WSHSY, SAAADI. The CDR3 DNA is TGCGCCACCAGTGAGTCGTGGGGACCCTACGAGCAGTACTTC. This encodes CATSESWGPYEQYF.

This clonotype appeared a single time. This chain joins TRBV2 and TRBJ1-1; tentatively, D is TRBD1 (6 bases). The ends were cut back, 6 bases at V and 5 bases at J, with 16 bases in the middle. This CDR3 is 14 amino acids long. Germline CDR1 SNHLY, CDR2 FYNNEI. The CDR3 here is CASRVPDSRTEAFF. The DNA for the CDR3 is TGTGCCAGCAGAGTTCCGGACAGTCGGACTGAAGCTTTCTTT. The complete variable domain, with remaining parts taken from reference TRBV2 and TRBJ1-1, reads EPEVTQTPSHQVTQMGQEVILRCVPISNHLYFYWYRQILGQKVEFLVSFYNNEISEKSEIFDDQFSVERPDGSNFTLKIRSTKLEDSAMYFCASRVPDSRTEAFFGQGTRLTVV.

The chain recombines TRBV7-2 with TRBJ1-5; 7 nucleotides agree with TRBD1. The CDR3 covers 15 residues. V gave up 2 bases and J gave up 1 base; unmatched junction bases: 2. Germline V gives CDR1 SGHTA, CDR2 FQGNSA. The CDR3 loop is CASSLRGQSNQPQHF. As DNA, the CDR3 is TGTGCCAGCAGCTTACGGGGACAGAGCAATCAGCCCCAGCATTTT.

The rearrangement links TRBV28 to TRBJ1-3, with D possibly TRBD1 on 5 matching bases. The CDR3 runs 15 residues. The germline V and J ends were trimmed by 7 bases and 0 bases, with 13 bases remaining between them. CDR1 is MDHEN, CDR2 SYDVKM, per germline. The CDR3 sequence: CASNTGGSSGNTIYF. CDR3 nucleotide sequence: TGTGCCAGCAACACCGGGGGGAGCTCTGGAAACACCATATATTTT.

This clonotype was observed a few times. A much larger clonotype is one base distant, so this may be a read error. V usage is TRBV29-1 and J usage is TRBJ2-3; D is uncertain. The V and J ends lost 3 bases and 2 bases respectively, with 12 bases between them. In germline, CDR1 is SQVTM, CDR2 ANQGSEA. The CDR3 has 14 residues. The CDR3 bases are TGCAGCGTTGACGTGGAGAGCCACACAGATACGCAGTATTTT. As protein: CSVDVESHTDTQYF.

V usage is TRBV18 and J usage is TRBJ1-5; D remains unclear. The CDR3 covers 14 residues. The V gene lost 5 bases and the J gene lost 6 bases, with 14 bases spanning the gap. CDR1 KGHSH and CDR2 LQKENI come from the germline V gene. The CDR3 DNA reads TGTGCCAGCTCAAAACAAGGTCTTGGTCAGCCCCAGCATTTT. Protein sequence: CASSKQGLGQPQHF.

Remarks on this clonotype: At one end the junction does not follow the germline gene, possibly because of a read error. The CDR3 nucleotides are TGTGCCAGCGGCTTCGGGCCCCGGGGGTCAAATCAGCCCCAGCATTTT. Amino acids: CASGFGPRGSNQPQHF. The gene calls are TRBV5-5 and TRBJ1-5; TRBD1 is a possible D gene (5 bases). CDR1 is SGHKS and CDR2 is YYEKEE in the germline V gene (reference sequence). This CDR3 comprises 16 residues.

This clonotype appeared a single time. This could be a read error, since a much larger clone is one nucleotide away. The CDR3 does not close with the conserved phenylalanine or tryptophan, likely indicating a read error. The genes are TRBV28 and TRBJ2-1; D not certain. V gave up 3 bases and J gave up 7 bases, with 10 bases separating them. The CDR3 has 13 residues. Germline V gene data show CDR1 as MDHEN and CDR2 as SYDVKM. CDR3 DNA sequence: TGTGCCAGCAGTTTGCAAGTAAGAAATGAGCAGTTCTTA. It specifies CASSLQVRNEQFL.

Remarks on this clonotype: At one end the junction does not follow the germline gene, possibly because of a read error. This rearrangement joins TRBV19 to TRBJ2-2, with D possibly being TRBD1 (6 bases). This CDR3 has 14 residues. Germline loops: CDR1 LNHDA, CDR2 SQIVND (reference sequence). CDR3 amino acids: CASGQNKGTGELLF. The CDR3 coding sequence is TGTGCCAGTGGACAGAATAAGGGCACCGGGGAGCTGTTATTT.

On this clonotype itself: An end of the junction differs from the germline gene, which may be a read error. The chain couples TRBV30 to TRBJ2-2; TRBD2 is a possible D gene (6 bases). CDR3 length: 14 residues. From germline, CDR1 is GTSNPN and CDR2 SVGIG (reference sequence). As DNA, the CDR3 is TGTGCCTGGAGTGTAGGGCTATCTGCCGGGGGGCTGTTTTTT. Translating gives CAWSVGLSAGGLFF.

As concerns this clonotype: A much bigger clone sits one base away, suggesting this may be a read error. The chain uses TRBV7-8 and TRBJ1-1; D unresolved. Germline V lookup: CDR1 SGHVS, CDR2 FQNEAQ. This CDR3 contains 14 residues. The CDR3 here is CTSSLVAANTEAFF. In DNA form, the CDR3 reads TGTACCAGCAGCTTAGTGGCAGCGAACACTGAAGCTTTCTTT.

With regard to this clonotype: This may be a read error, as it is one base from a much larger clone. The V and J genes are TRBV29-1 and TRBJ2-1; possible D gene TRBD1, 5 bases. Germline V gene lookup returns CDR1 SQVTM and CDR2 ANQGSEA. CDR3 size: 12 residues. Here the CDR3 reads CSPAKAGNEQFF. CDR3 DNA: TGCAGTCCGGCCAAGGCAGGGAATGAGCAGTTCTTC.

In this sample, this clonotype turned up once. It may be a read error: a sequence one base away is much more abundant. The rearrangement joins TRBV6-5 to TRBJ2-1; tentative D call: TRBD2 (5 bases). The V end was cut by 5 bases, the J end by 7 bases, with 15 bases between. The CDR3 totals 14 residues. Germline lookup yields CDR1 MNHEY and CDR2 SVGAGI. The CDR3 coding sequence is TGTGCCAGCAGTCGGGGTAACGGTTCGAATGAGCAGTTCTTC. Protein: CASSRGNGSNEQFF.

Turning to this clonotype: Because the CDR3 is missing its conserved closing phenylalanine or tryptophan, this is likely a read error. The chain employs TRBV28 and TRBJ1-1, with TRBD1 identical over 9 bases. Losses at the gene ends were 8 bases for V and 4 bases for J; bases not matched to a gene: 11. The length of the CDR3 is 15 residues. Per the germline V gene, CDR1 is MDHEN and CDR2 is SYDVKM. The CDR3 bases are TGTGCCAGCGGACAACAGGGGGCTAGGTTCACTGAAGCTTTCCTT. As protein: CASGQQGARFTEAFL.

The count of this clonotype is one. The CDR3 DNA follows: TGTGCCAGCATTCGACAGGGGGCAAATTACGAGCAGTACTTC. This gives the protein CASIRQGANYEQYF. This sequence joins TRBV28 and TRBJ2-7, with 10 bases lining up with TRBD1. This CDR3 comprises 14 residues. Per germline, CDR1 MDHEN and CDR2 SYDVKM. With V trimmed by 7 bases and J by 4 bases, 7 bases remained unmatched.

The chain carries TRBV7-9 and TRBJ2-7, with D tentatively TRBD2 (6 bases). V lost 5 bases and J lost 1, with 15 bases in between. CDR1 is SEHNR, CDR2 FQNEAQ, per germline (reference sequence). The CDR3 contains 15 residues. CDR3 coding DNA: TGTGCCAGCAGCCAGGAGGGGAGTCCTTCCTACGAGCAGTACTTC. Translating it yields CASSQEGSPSYEQYF.

The table lists this clonotype with a count of one. One junction end disagrees with the germline gene, perhaps due to a read error. V is TRBV12-3 or TRBV12-4 and J is TRBJ2-3, with a possible D match to TRBD2 (5 bases). This CDR3 is built from 14 residues. CDR3 bases: TGTGCCGGCAGTTTGGTGGGAGACACAGATACGCAGTGTTTT. This codes for CAGSLVGDTDTQCF.

In regard to this clonotype: As the CDR3 is not closed by the conserved phenylalanine or tryptophan, this likely results from a read error. V gene TRBV11-1 combines with J gene TRBJ2-2; D gene uncertain. Germline V gene data show CDR1 as SGHAT and CDR2 as FQDESV (reference sequence). CDR3 length: 14 residues. The CDR3 nucleotides are TGTGCCAGCAGACCGAGCCCTGACACCTGGGAGCTGTTTCTT. This translates into CASRPSPDTWELFL.

In its sample, this clonotype ranks as medium-sized (0.01 to 0.1%). The chain employs TRBV29-1 and TRBJ2-1, with D possibly matching TRBD1 (6 bases). This CDR3 contains 14 residues. Trimming left V 5 bases short and J 8 bases short, with 19 bases between. Per the germline V gene, CDR1 is SQVTM and CDR2 is ANQGSEA. The CDR3 here is CSVSRSQGKYEQFF. The DNA of the CDR3 is TGCAGCGTTTCCCGATCACAGGGAAAATATGAGCAGTTCTTC.

A remark on this clonotype: An end of the junction does not agree with germline; a read error may underlie this. J is TRBJ2-5 and V is TRBV11-1; TRBD1 agrees at 7 bases. CDR1 is SGHAT, CDR2 FQDESV, per germline (reference sequence). The CDR3 has 17 amino acids. The CDR3 coding sequence is TGTGCCATCAGCCCAGGGCTCGGGACAGCGATCCAAGAGACCCAGTACTTC. Amino acid sequence: CAISPGLGTAIQETQYF.

Comments on this clonotype: An end of the junction does not agree with germline; a read error may underlie this. The chain has TRBV12-5 and TRBJ2-1; TRBD2 matches 9 bases. Germline loops: CDR1 LGHNT, CDR2 FRNRAP. The length of the CDR3 is 16 residues. CDR3 sequence reads: CAGGLARTSAYNEQFF. DNA for the CDR3: TGTGCTGGTGGTTTGGCCCGGACTAGCGCATACAATGAGCAGTTCTTC.

As regards this clonotype: One junction end disagrees with the germline gene, perhaps due to a read error. The chain is built from TRBV5-4 and TRBJ2-7; 9 bases fit TRBD1. The CDR3 has 15 amino acids. Looked up from germline, CDR1 is SGHNT and CDR2 is YYREEE (reference sequence). Here the CDR3 DNA reads TGTGCCAACAGCTTGGGACAGGGTTTAGGCTACGGGCAGAACTTC. Protein: CANSLGQGLGYGQNF.

The sample holds a few counts of this clonotype. A much larger clone lies one base from this, so it may be a read error. This chain connects TRBV29-1 to TRBJ2-1; no clear D. V dropped 3 bases and J dropped 8 bases, with 17 bases sitting between them. The germline gives CDR1 SQVTM, CDR2 ANQGSEA. The CDR3 consists of 14 residues. CDR3 nucleotides: TGCAGCGTTGATCCTGGGAAGCATTACGATGAGCAGTTCTTC. This sequence encodes CSVDPGKHYDEQFF.